This record concerns one TCR beta chain sequence. It was with a sample-barcoded 5' primer and a J-beta primer mix that a second PCR of about 6 to 12 cycles was run. TCRdb re-called the 5' RACE reads with MiXCR, one entry per CDR3 protein. This table has about 1.4 million distinct CDR3 sequences, around 59% appearing once. V was shortened by 5 bases and J by 3 bases, with 19 bases between the two germline ends. CDR3 size: 15 residues. Germline V gene sequence: CDR1 DFQATT, CDR2 SNEGSKA (reference sequence). The data were taken from a study of blood T cells in healthy people across ages. This sequence joins TRBV20-1 and TRBJ1-1; D unresolved. This TCR derives from a man aged 18 to 29 in good health. Input material: blood. The CDR3, as DNA: TGCAGTGCTCATAAAAAGGGCAGAGTATACACTGAAGCTTTCTTT. Translation: CSAHKKGRVYTEAFF.